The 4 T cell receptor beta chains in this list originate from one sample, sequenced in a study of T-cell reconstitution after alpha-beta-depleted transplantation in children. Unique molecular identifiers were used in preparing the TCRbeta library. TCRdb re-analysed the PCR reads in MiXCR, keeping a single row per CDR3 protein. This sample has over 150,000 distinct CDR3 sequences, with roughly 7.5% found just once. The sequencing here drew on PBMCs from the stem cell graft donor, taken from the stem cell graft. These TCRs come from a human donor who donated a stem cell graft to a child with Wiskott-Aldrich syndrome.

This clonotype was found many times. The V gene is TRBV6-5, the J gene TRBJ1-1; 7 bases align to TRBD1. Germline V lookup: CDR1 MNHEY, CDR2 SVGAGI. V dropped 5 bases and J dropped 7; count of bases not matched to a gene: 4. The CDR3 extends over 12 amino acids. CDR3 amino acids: CASSTRGIEAFF. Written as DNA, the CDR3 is TGTGCCAGCAGTACCAGGGGGATTGAAGCTTTCTTT.

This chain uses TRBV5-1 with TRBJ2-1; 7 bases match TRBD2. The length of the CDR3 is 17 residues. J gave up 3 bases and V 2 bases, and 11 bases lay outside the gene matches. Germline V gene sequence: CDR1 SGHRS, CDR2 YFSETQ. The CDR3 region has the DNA TGCGCCAGCAGCTTAGCGGGGTTTGGGGGGTACTACAATGAGCAGTTCTTC. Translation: CASSLAGFGGYYNEQFF.

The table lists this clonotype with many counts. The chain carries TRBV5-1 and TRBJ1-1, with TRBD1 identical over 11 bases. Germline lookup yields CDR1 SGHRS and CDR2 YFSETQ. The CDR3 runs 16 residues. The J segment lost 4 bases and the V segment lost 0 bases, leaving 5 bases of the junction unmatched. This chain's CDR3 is CASSLAGTGGSTEAFF. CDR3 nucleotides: TGCGCCAGCAGCTTGGCCGGGACAGGGGGGAGCACTGAAGCTTTCTTT.

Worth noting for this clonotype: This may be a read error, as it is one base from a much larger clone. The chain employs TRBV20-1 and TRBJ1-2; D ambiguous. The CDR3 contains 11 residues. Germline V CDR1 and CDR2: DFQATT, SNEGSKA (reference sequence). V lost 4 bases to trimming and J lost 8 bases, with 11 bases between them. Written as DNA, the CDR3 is TGCAGTGCTAAAGGAAATCAAGGCTACACCTTC. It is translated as CSAKGNQGYTF.